The 20 T cell receptor beta chains presented below share a single source sample, sequenced in a study of blood T cell repertoires in COVID-19. This table comes from immunoSEQ multiplex PCR, and its TCRdb copy is limited to in-frame clones, with some not included. The profile shows roughly 260,000 clones, about 80% of them singletons. Input material: peripheral blood. These receptors all come from a woman older than 75 with active or convalescent COVID-19.

This rearrangement joins TRBV18 to TRBJ2-7; TRBD2 matches at 8 bases. The CDR3 has 17 residues. Germline V gene data show CDR1 as KGHSH and CDR2 as LQKENI. The J segment lost 0 bases and the V segment lost 0 bases, leaving 7 bases of the junction unmatched. The CDR3 protein is CASSPPGLADSSYEQYF. The CDR3, as DNA: TGTGCCAGCTCACCACCAGGACTAGCCGATAGCTCCTACGAGCAGTACTTC.

This clone was recorded only once. This sequence joins TRBV19 and TRBJ2-5; no clear D gene. This CDR3 has 14 amino acids. Germline CDR1 is LNHDA and CDR2 is SQIVND (reference sequence). The V end lost 10 bases, the J end lost 1 base, and 16 bases lay between the germline ends. CDR3 amino acids: CATTSRLLQETQYF. The CDR3 coding sequence is TGTGCCACCACATCGAGGCTACTCCAAGAGACCCAGTACTTC.

The chain couples TRBV5-1 to TRBJ2-7; D may be TRBD1 (6 bases). The CDR3 covers 14 residues. Germline V gene data show CDR1 as SGHRS and CDR2 as YFSETQ. V lost 1 base to trimming and J lost 4 bases, with 12 bases between them. The CDR3 DNA follows: TGCGCCAGCAGCTTGTTAGGGGGAGAATACGAGCAGTACTTC. This sequence encodes CASSLLGGEYEQYF.

The chain joins TRBV7-2 to TRBJ1-1; D is possibly TRBD1 (5 bases). Germline values: CDR1 SGHTA, CDR2 FQGNSA. This CDR3 has 17 amino acids. V lost 5 bases and J 9 bases, leaving 28 bases between the germline ends. Here the CDR3 reads CASSQYPNTDKGRQAFF. The DNA for the CDR3 is TGTGCCAGCAGCCAATACCCAAACACTGACAAGGGGCGCCAAGCTTTCTTT.

This rearrangement joins TRBV6-5 to TRBJ2-7, with 7 bases fitting TRBD1. V was pared by 4 bases and J by 4 bases, with 7 bases of the junction left unmatched. CDR3 length: 14 residues. Germline CDR1 and CDR2: MNHEY and SVGAGI. This CDR3 reads CASSFVTGPYEQYF. The CDR3 nucleotides are TGTGCCAGCAGTTTCGTGACAGGGCCTTACGAGCAGTACTTC.

The DNA of the CDR3 is TGTGCCAGCAGCAGAATAGGCCCCGGGACAGGGACCTCTGGGGCCAACGTCCTGACTTTC. Translation gives CASSRIGPGTGTSGANVLTF. The gene calls are TRBV7-6 and TRBJ2-6; 9 positions agree with TRBD1. The germline CDR1 and CDR2 sequences are SGHVS and FNYEAQ. CDR3 size: 20 residues. V trimming: 5 bases; J trimming: 0 bases; junction bases outside the gene matches: 14.

The chain employs TRBV30 and TRBJ1-1, with D unresolved. The V and J ends lost 2 bases and 3 bases respectively, with 10 bases between them. Germline V gene lookup returns CDR1 GTSNPN and CDR2 SVGIG (reference sequence). The CDR3 is 13 amino acids. The CDR3 sequence: CAWSPRWDTEAFF. CDR3 nucleotide sequence: TGTGCCTGGAGTCCTAGATGGGACACTGAAGCTTTCTTT.

V gene TRBV11-3 combines with J gene TRBJ2-5, with 11 bases matching TRBD1. The germline gives CDR1 SGHNT, CDR2 YENEEA. After removal of 5 bases from V and 5 bases from J, the junction contained 4 bases not matched to a gene. CDR3 length: 14 residues. CDR3 coding DNA: TGTGCCAGCAGCCGGACAGGGGGCAGTGAGACCCAGTACTTC. It yields the protein CASSRTGGSETQYF.

The rearrangement joins TRBV6-5 to TRBJ1-6; D ambiguous. The CDR3 length is 13 residues. CDR1 is MNHEY, CDR2 SVGAGI, per germline. V lost 0 bases, J lost 10 bases, and 7 bases lay in between. CDR3 region: CASSYSRWSPLHF. In nucleotides, the CDR3 is TGTGCCAGCAGTTACTCGCGATGGTCACCCCTCCACTTT.

In DNA form, the CDR3 reads TGCGCCAGCAGCTTGGAAGTAGGGGGGGCGCGTCACGGCTACACCTTC. Translation: CASSLEVGGARHGYTF. V and J are TRBV5-1 and TRBJ1-2; D perhaps matches TRBD1 (6 bases). Germline lookup yields CDR1 SGHRS and CDR2 YFSETQ. CDR3 size: 16 residues. V was clipped by 0 bases and J by 8 bases, with 20 bases between them. The full variable domain, completed using reference TRBV5-1 and TRBJ1-2, is KAGVTQTPRYLIKTRGQQVTLSCSPISGHRSVSWYQQTPGQGLQFLFEYFSETQRNKGNFPGRFSGRQFSNSRSEMNVSTLELGDSALYLCASSLEVGGARHGYTFGSGTRLTVV.

V usage is TRBV24-1 and J usage is TRBJ1-5; D is unresolved. CDR1 is KGHDR and CDR2 is SFDVKD in the germline V gene. V was cut by 3 bases and J by 4 bases, with 15 bases left in between. This CDR3 comprises 16 residues. The CDR3 sequence: CATSDVRNGGNQPQHF. The DNA of the CDR3 is TGTGCCACCAGTGATGTCCGGAATGGCGGGAATCAGCCCCAGCATTTT.

CDR3 region: CASSQGRQAGNTIYF. For the CDR3, the DNA is TGTGCCAGCAGCCAAGGTAGACAGGCTGGAAACACCATATATTTT. The chain has TRBV3-1 (or the pseudogene TRBV3-2) and TRBJ1-3; D is possibly TRBD1 (6 bases). This CDR3 is 15 amino acids long. Germline V gives CDR1 LGHDT, CDR2 YNNKEL (reference sequence). V lost 1 base and J lost 2, with 9 bases in between.

The chain employs TRBV10-2 and TRBJ2-7; D possibly corresponds to TRBD2 (6 bases). The CDR3 is made up of 17 amino acids. The V gene lost 2 bases and the J gene lost 2 bases, with 19 bases spanning the gap. Germline CDR1 is WSHSY and CDR2 is SAAADI. The CDR3 is CASSEVLGGTGAYEQYF. The CDR3 nucleotides read TGCGCCAGCAGTGAGGTCCTTGGGGGGACGGGAGCCTACGAGCAGTACTTC.

The CDR3: CASRDRLDTEAFF. The CDR3 DNA reads as TGTGCCAGCAGGGACAGGTTGGACACTGAAGCTTTCTTT. This rearrangement joins TRBV25-1 to TRBJ1-1; 7 bases are shared with TRBD1. This CDR3 is 13 amino acids long. Per germline, CDR1 MGHDK and CDR2 SYGVNS. V dropped 6 bases and J dropped 3; count of bases not matched to a gene: 4.

This chain joins TRBV6-1 and TRBJ1-4; TRBD1 matches at 10 bases. J gave up 8 bases and V 2 bases, and 5 bases lay outside the gene matches. The germline V gene has CDR1 MNHNS and CDR2 SASEGT. This CDR3 comprises 15 residues. This CDR3 reads CASSEPGTGDEKLFF. The CDR3 DNA follows: TGTGCCAGCAGTGAACCCGGGACAGGGGACGAAAAACTGTTTTTT.

This clone showed up just a few times. The rearrangement links TRBV5-1 to TRBJ2-7; a possible D gene is TRBD2 (6 bases). This CDR3 region has 14 residues. V lost 2 bases and J lost 2, with 11 bases in between. Germline V gene lookup returns CDR1 SGHRS and CDR2 YFSETQ. The CDR3 sequence is CASSFLGGPYEQYF. CDR3 sequence (DNA): TGCGCCAGCAGCTTCTTGGGGGGTCCCTACGAGCAGTACTTC.

The V gene is TRBV18, the J gene TRBJ2-7; 10 bases are shared with TRBD2. V was pared by 6 bases and J by 6 bases, with 11 bases of the junction left unmatched. This CDR3 has 15 amino acids. In germline, CDR1 is KGHSH, CDR2 LQKENI. The CDR3 region is CASSPSGSHVREQYF. In DNA form, the CDR3 reads TGTGCCAGCTCCCCTAGCGGGAGTCACGTACGCGAGCAGTACTTC. The full variable domain, with the rest looked up from reference TRBV18 and TRBJ2-7, is NAGVMQNPRHLVRRRGQEARLRCSPMKGHSHVYWYRQLPEEGLKFMVYLQKENIIDESGMPKERFSAEFPKEGPSILRIQQVVRGDSAAYFCASSPSGSHVREQYFGPGTRLTVT.

V is TRBV2 and J is TRBJ1-2; TRBD1 matches 7 bases. CDR1 is SNHLY and CDR2 is FYNNEI in the germline V gene. The V and J ends lost 5 bases and 4 bases, in that order; junction bases with no gene match: 4. The CDR3 is made up of 13 amino acids. The CDR3 spells CASSPGTVYGYTF. The DNA for the CDR3 is TGTGCCAGCAGTCCCGGGACAGTCTATGGCTACACCTTC.

The rearrangement joins TRBV10-3 to TRBJ1-2; 9 bases agree with TRBD1. Looked up from germline, CDR1 is ENHRY and CDR2 is SYGVKD. The V segment lost 9 bases and the J segment 6 bases; nucleotides outside the gene matches: 8. This CDR3 spans 13 amino acids. CDR3 sequence (DNA): TGTGCCATTTTGGGACAGGGAATGAATGGCTACACCTTC. As protein: CAILGQGMNGYTF.

In regard to this clone: Additional DNA sequences in this sample encode the identical CDR3. The rearrangement joins TRBV7-9 to TRBJ2-3; 8 bases agree with TRBD2. The germline gives CDR1 SEHNR, CDR2 FQNEAQ (reference sequence). The CDR3 is made up of 14 amino acids. The V segment lost 3 bases and the J segment 4 bases; nucleotides outside the gene matches: 3. The CDR3 DNA reads as TGTGCCAGCAGCTTGGCGGGAGGAGCAGATACGCAGTATTTT. Amino acid sequence: CASSLAGGADTQYF. Filled out from reference TRBV7-9 and TRBJ2-3, the complete variable domain reads DTGVSQNPRHKITKRGQNVTFRCDPISEHNRLYWYRQTLGQGPEFLTYFQNEAQLEKSRLLSDRFSAERPKGSFSTLEIQRTEQGDSAMYLCASSLAGGADTQYFGPGTRLTVL.